This T cell receptor beta chain was found in a study of blood T cell repertoires in COVID-19. In the study overall: PBMCs, B-cell-depleted T cells, or T cells were the source of the cDNA or gDNA that made up the material.

Assignment of participants to cohorts was predicated upon participant-reported clinical history. The germline gives CDR1 SGHTA, CDR2 FQGNSA. The length of the CDR3 is 16 residues. Unmatched junction bases numbered 9, after V lost 1 base and J lost 6 bases. In the authors' methods: From reference gene primer amplification, estimates of nucleated cell counts were derived. Sequencing used immunoSEQ multiplex PCR; TCRdb keeps in-frame clones, though not all of them. V and J calls plus clone size are reproduced from that table; the DNA served to infer D and trimming. Of more than 400,000 clones listed, 80% to 95% are singletons.

This chain connects TRBV7-2 to TRBJ1-5, with 7 bases fitting TRBD1. The sequence came from a young man who had recovered from COVID-19. The specimen was PBMCs or T cells enriched from blood (not recorded which). CDR3 protein: CASSLEGRGLGQPQHF. The CDR3 DNA sequence: TGTGCCAGCAGCTTAGAGGGAAGGGGGCTCGGTCAGCCCCAGCATTTT.